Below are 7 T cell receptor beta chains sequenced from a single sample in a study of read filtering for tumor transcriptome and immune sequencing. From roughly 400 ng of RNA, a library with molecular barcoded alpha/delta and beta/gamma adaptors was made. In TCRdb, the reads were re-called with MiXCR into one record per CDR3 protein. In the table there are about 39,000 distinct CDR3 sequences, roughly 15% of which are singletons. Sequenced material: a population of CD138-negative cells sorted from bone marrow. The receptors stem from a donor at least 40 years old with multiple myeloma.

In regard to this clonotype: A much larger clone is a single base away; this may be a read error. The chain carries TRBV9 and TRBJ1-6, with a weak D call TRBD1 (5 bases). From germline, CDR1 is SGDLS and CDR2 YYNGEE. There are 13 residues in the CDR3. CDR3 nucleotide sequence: TGTGCCAACAGCGAGGGACGTGGACCACCCCTCCACTTT. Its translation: CANSEGRGPPLHF.

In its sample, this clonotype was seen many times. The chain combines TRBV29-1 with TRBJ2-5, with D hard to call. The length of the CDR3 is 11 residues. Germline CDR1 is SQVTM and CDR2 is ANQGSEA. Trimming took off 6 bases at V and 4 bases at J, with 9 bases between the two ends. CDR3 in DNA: TGCAGCGTCAGGCTCGGAGAGACCCAGTACTTC. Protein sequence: CSVRLGETQYF.

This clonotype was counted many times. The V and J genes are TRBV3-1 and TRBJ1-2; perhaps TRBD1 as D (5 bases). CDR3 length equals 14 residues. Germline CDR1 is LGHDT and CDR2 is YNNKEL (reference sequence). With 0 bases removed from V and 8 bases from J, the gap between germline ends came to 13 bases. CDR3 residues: CASSQEFGGAGYTF. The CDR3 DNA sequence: TGTGCCAGCAGCCAAGAGTTTGGAGGGGCCGGCTACACCTTC.

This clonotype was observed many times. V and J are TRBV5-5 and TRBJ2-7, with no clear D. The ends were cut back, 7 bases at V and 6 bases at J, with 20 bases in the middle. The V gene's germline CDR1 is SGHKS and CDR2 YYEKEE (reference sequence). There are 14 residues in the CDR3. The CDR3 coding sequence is TGTGCCAGCTCCCGCGGTGCAGGACCACCCGAGCAGTACTTC. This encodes CASSRGAGPPEQYF.

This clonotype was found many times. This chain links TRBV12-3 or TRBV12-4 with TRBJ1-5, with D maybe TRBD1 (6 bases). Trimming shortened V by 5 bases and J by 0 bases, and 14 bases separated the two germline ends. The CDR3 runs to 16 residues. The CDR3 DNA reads TGTGCCAGCAGTAAGGACAGAATCTATAGCAATCAGCCCCAGCATTTT. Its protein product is CASSKDRIYSNQPQHF.

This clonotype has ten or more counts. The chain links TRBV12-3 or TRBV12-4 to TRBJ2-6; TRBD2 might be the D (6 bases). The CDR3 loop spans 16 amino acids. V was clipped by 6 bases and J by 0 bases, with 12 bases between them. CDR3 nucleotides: TGTGCCAGCAGCCAAATCGGGGGCTCTGGGGCCAACGTCCTGACTTTC. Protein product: CASSQIGGSGANVLTF.

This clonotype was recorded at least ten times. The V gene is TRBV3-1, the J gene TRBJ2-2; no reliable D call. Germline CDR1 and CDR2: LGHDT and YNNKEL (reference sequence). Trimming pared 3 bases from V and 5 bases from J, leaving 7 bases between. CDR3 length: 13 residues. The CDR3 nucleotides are TGTGCCAGCAGCCACCGGACGACCGGGGAGCTGTTTTTT. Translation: CASSHRTTGELFF. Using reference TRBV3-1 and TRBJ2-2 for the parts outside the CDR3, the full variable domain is DTAVSQTPKYLVTQMGNDKSIKCEQNLGHDTMYWYKQDSKKFLKIMFSYNNKELIINETVPNRFSPKSPDKAHLNLHINSLELGDSAVYFCASSHRTTGELFFGEGSRLTVL.